The clone carrying this TCR beta chain was picked up many times. Its antigen is still unknown. These data are taken from a study of neurological immune-mediated disorders. TCRdb reprocessed the 5' RACE reads via MiXCR and lists one record per CDR3 protein. The sample includes about 70,000 distinct CDR3 sequences, more than 3% seen only once; the top ten take 4% to 6.5%. Germline-derived CDR1 and CDR2 are SGHDN and FVKESK. There are 16 residues in the CDR3. The V end was cut by 1 base, the J end by 6 bases, with 13 bases between. Overall study results and limits: The level of TCR clonal expansion was highest in patients with HTLV-1-associated myelopathy and lowest in multiple sclerosis, where it fell below the level seen in healthy controls.

The genes are TRBV14 and TRBJ1-6; D not certain. The receptor was derived from a woman between 50 and 59 years old with multiple sclerosis. The sequencing sample was made of PBMCs. For the CDR3, the DNA is TGTGCCAGCAGCCAAGCAGTAGGGTTTCGTAATTCACCCCTCCACTTT. Its protein is CASSQAVGFRNSPLHF.